This TCR beta chain comes out of a study of blood T cell repertoires in COVID-19. In the study overall: Acute and convalescent COVID-19 specimens originated in the United States, Italy and Spain. Sources were T cells, B-cell-depleted T cells, or PBMCs; the material itself was cDNA or gDNA.

The table lists this clone with a count of one. Trimming left V 2 bases short and J 8 bases short, with 11 bases between. Germline CDR1 SGHKS, CDR2 YYEKEE (reference sequence). The CDR3 runs 14 residues. Per the study methods: How many nucleated cells were present was estimated from reference gene primer amplification. The repertoire was sequenced with immunoSEQ multiplex PCR; TCRdb's copy has only in-frame clones and lacks some. The DNA was the basis for D and trimming; V, J and clone size are from that table. Altogether 110,000 or so clones are present, about 87% being singletons, with the ten largest covering approximately 7%.

This clonotype was obtained from a woman aged 45-60 years with acute or convalescent COVID-19. V gene TRBV5-5 combines with J gene TRBJ1-6, with a tentative D call TRBD1 (6 bases). Sequencing input: peripheral blood. The CDR3 here is CASSFGQRDSPLHF. CDR3 sequence (DNA): TGTGCCAGCAGCTTTGGACAGAGAGATTCACCCCTCCACTTT.